The 24 T cell receptor beta chains listed next were all sequenced from one sample in a study of control samples from healthy donors and cancer patients. Using immunoSEQ multiplex PCR, the repertoire was profiled, and TCRdb retains in-frame clones only, with some absent. The table records 170,000 or so clones, approximately 94% of them present only once. Sequenced material: blood. These receptors were collected from a woman aged 18-29 years in good health.

The gene calls are TRBV15 and TRBJ1-5; maybe TRBD1 (5 bases). Per the germline V gene, CDR1 is LNHNV and CDR2 is YYDKDF (reference sequence). There are 13 residues in the CDR3. With 8 bases removed from V and 3 bases from J, the gap between germline ends came to 11 bases. CDR3 region: CATGAAVNQPQHF. In DNA, the CDR3 is TGTGCCACCGGGGCGGCAGTCAATCAGCCCCAGCATTTT.

The genes are TRBV11-3 and TRBJ2-5, with D uncertain. Trimming took off 1 base at V and 5 bases at J, with 8 bases between the two ends. CDR3 size: 13 residues. Germline loops: CDR1 SGHNT, CDR2 YENEEA. CDR3 nucleotides: TGTGCCAGCAGCTTAGGGACGCGGGAGACCCAGTACTTC. This codes for CASSLGTRETQYF. Complete variable domain (other parts from reference TRBV11-3 and TRBJ2-5): EAGVVQSPRYKIIEKKQPVAFWCNPISGHNTLYWYLQNLGQGPELLIRYENEEAVDDSQLPKDRFSAERLKGVDSTLKIQPAELGDSAVYLCASSLGTRETQYFGPGTRLLVL.

This chain links TRBV4-1 with TRBJ2-3, with D tentatively TRBD2 (5 bases). CDR3 length: 14 residues. Trimming cost V 4 bases and J 3 bases, with 11 bases left between them. Germline CDR1 MGHRA, CDR2 YSYEKL. The CDR3: CASSPLAATDTQYF. CDR3 DNA: TGCGCCAGCAGCCCCCTAGCTGCGACAGATACGCAGTATTTT.

The genes are TRBV5-1 and TRBJ2-7; D gene uncertain. This CDR3 region has 14 residues. Per the germline V gene, CDR1 is SGHRS and CDR2 is YFSETQ. The V end lost 3 bases, the J end lost 2 bases, and 12 bases lay between the germline ends. The CDR3, as DNA: TGCGCCAGCAGCTCAAGGACCTCCCCCTACGAGCAGTACTTC. It yields the protein CASSSRTSPYEQYF.

The rearrangement joins TRBV7-2 to TRBJ1-6; the D is unclear. This CDR3 spans 16 amino acids. The germline V gene has CDR1 SGHTA and CDR2 FQGNSA. Trimming cost V 0 bases and J 7 bases, with 13 bases left between them. This CDR3 reads CASSLAKGLANSPLHF. The CDR3 DNA reads as TGTGCCAGCAGCTTAGCGAAGGGCCTTGCCAATTCACCCCTCCACTTT.

Comment on this clone: The sample carries other DNA sequences with the same CDR3. The chain combines TRBV6-5 with TRBJ2-7, with 7 bases lining up with TRBD2. Trimming took 0 bases from V and 1 from J; bases not matched to a gene: 3. This CDR3 is 15 amino acids long. The V gene's germline CDR1 is MNHEY and CDR2 SVGAGI. This CDR3 is CASSYSPSGSYEQYF. As DNA, the CDR3 is TGTGCCAGCAGTTACTCGCCTAGCGGTTCCTACGAGCAGTACTTC.

This chain connects TRBV6-6 to TRBJ2-5; D not certain. The CDR3 has 13 amino acids. CDR1 is MNHNY, CDR2 SVGAGI, per germline (reference sequence). V was pared by 6 bases and J by 4 bases, with 12 bases between. The CDR3 sequence is CASSPTSLETQYF. The CDR3 DNA reads TGTGCCAGCAGCCCCACCTCCCTAGAGACCCAGTACTTC.

V and J are TRBV7-2 and TRBJ2-7; TRBD2 agrees at 8 bases. Germline V gene lookup returns CDR1 SGHTA and CDR2 FQGNSA. Trimming took 5 bases from V and 3 from J; bases not matched to a gene: 6. The CDR3 consists of 14 residues. The CDR3 spells CASSLSGASYEQYF. DNA for the CDR3: TGTGCCAGCAGCCTTAGCGGGGCGAGCTACGAGCAGTACTTC.

Turning to this clone: One junction end does not reproduce the germline sequence, and a read error may be involved. This chain uses TRBV11-2 with TRBJ2-3; 8 nucleotides match TRBD1. The CDR3 has 12 amino acids. Germline V gene lookup returns CDR1 SGHAT and CDR2 FQNNGV. The CDR3 bases are TGTGCCAGCAGCTTAGACAGGGGGCCGCACTACTTT. Translation gives CASSLDRGPHYF.

The chain couples TRBV5-5 to TRBJ1-1; 9 bases agree with TRBD1. The CDR3 has 15 amino acids. CDR1 is SGHKS and CDR2 is YYEKEE in the germline V gene (reference sequence). V shed 3 bases and J 5 bases; nucleotides not matched to a gene: 8. The CDR3 region is CASSSWGTGKTEAFF. CDR3 in DNA: TGTGCCAGCAGCTCGTGGGGGACAGGGAAGACTGAAGCTTTCTTT. Full variable domain (remainder filled in from reference TRBV5-5 and TRBJ1-1): DAGVTQSPTHLIKTRGQQVTLRCSPISGHKSVSWYQQVLGQGPQFIFQYYEKEERGRGNFPDRFSARQFPNYSSELNVNALLLGDSALYLCASSSWGTGKTEAFFGQGTRLTVV.

The chain couples TRBV2 to TRBJ1-2; D might be TRBD1 (5 bases). V shed 4 bases and J shed 2 bases, with 5 bases lying between them. The V gene's germline CDR1 is SNHLY and CDR2 FYNNEI. The CDR3 is 12 amino acids. DNA for the CDR3: TGTGCCAGCAGTGGACAGAACTATGGCTACACCTTC. Its protein product is CASSGQNYGYTF. Using reference TRBV2 and TRBJ1-2 for the parts outside the CDR3, the full variable domain is EPEVTQTPSHQVTQMGQEVILRCVPISNHLYFYWYRQILGQKVEFLVSFYNNEISEKSEIFDDQFSVERPDGSNFTLKIRSTKLEDSAMYFCASSGQNYGYTFGSGTRLTVV.

The J gene is TRBJ1-6, the V gene TRBV27, with a tentative D call TRBD1 (5 bases). The CDR3 consists of 15 residues. Trimming took off 0 bases at V and 4 bases at J, with 7 bases between the two ends. Looked up from germline, CDR1 is MNHEY and CDR2 is SMNVEV (reference sequence). Written as DNA, the CDR3 is TGTGCCAGCAGTTTATCTACAGGTTATAATTCACCCCTCCACTTT. It yields the protein CASSLSTGYNSPLHF.

J is TRBJ1-6 and V is TRBV9; weak D call: TRBD1 (5 bases). Germline V lookup: CDR1 SGDLS, CDR2 YYNGEE. V dropped 2 bases and J dropped 11 bases, with 11 bases sitting between them. The CDR3 consists of 13 residues. The CDR3: CASSVGPTPPLHF. CDR3 coding DNA: TGTGCCAGCAGCGTGGGGCCAACTCCACCCCTCCACTTT.

This clone was found once. The chain uses TRBV7-8 and TRBJ1-2; D not certain. There are 13 residues in the CDR3. Trimming removed 1 base at V and 1 base at J, with 4 bases between. Germline CDR1 is SGHVS and CDR2 is FQNEAQ. CDR3 sequence reads: CASSLGRNYGYTF. The CDR3 DNA reads as TGTGCCAGCAGCTTAGGACGTAACTATGGCTACACCTTC.

This clone was found once. The V gene is TRBV5-5, the J gene TRBJ1-1, with 7 bases that match TRBD1. This CDR3 has 15 amino acids. The V gene's germline CDR1 is SGHKS and CDR2 YYEKEE (reference sequence). After removal of 0 bases from V and 4 bases from J, the junction contained 6 bases not matched to a gene. The CDR3 sequence is CASSLEGARGTEAFF. CDR3 coding DNA: TGTGCCAGCAGCTTGGAGGGGGCGCGGGGCACTGAAGCTTTCTTT.

The chain couples TRBV5-1 to TRBJ2-1, with D tentatively TRBD2 (6 bases). V dropped 2 bases and J dropped 10 bases, with 22 bases sitting between them. This CDR3 is built from 16 residues. Germline V CDR1 and CDR2: SGHRS, YFSETQ. The CDR3 coding sequence is TGCGCCAGCAGCTTAGCGGGTCCGGGGACGGCTGGGGAGCAGTTCTTC. Encoded protein: CASSLAGPGTAGEQFF.

This clone was counted a single time. The genes are TRBV5-6 and TRBJ1-2, with D unresolved. The V and J ends lost 2 bases and 8 bases respectively, with 19 bases between them. The CDR3 is 15 residues long. Germline V CDR1 and CDR2: SGHDT, YYEEEE. CDR3: CASSLNCRGSGGYTF. DNA for the CDR3: TGTGCCAGCAGCTTAAACTGTCGTGGAAGCGGAGGCTACACCTTC.

V and J are TRBV6-2 or TRBV6-3 and TRBJ1-4; 9 bases agree with TRBD1. From germline, CDR1 is MNHEY and CDR2 SVGEGT. V lost 2 bases and J lost 5; bases outside the gene matches: 6. The CDR3 contains 16 residues. The CDR3 loop is CASSYGGQGINEKLFF. The CDR3 DNA sequence: TGTGCCAGCAGTTACGGCGGACAGGGGATCAATGAAAAACTGTTTTTT.

The rearrangement joins TRBV6-1 to TRBJ1-6; the D gene is possibly TRBD1 (5 bases). The CDR3 has 18 residues. The germline gives CDR1 MNHNS, CDR2 SASEGT. V lost 1 base and J 0 bases, leaving 13 bases between the germline ends. CDR3 residues: CASSEVTVGSSYNSPLHF. Here the CDR3 DNA reads TGTGCCAGCAGTGAAGTGACAGTTGGGAGCTCCTATAATTCACCCCTCCACTTT.

The chain links TRBV5-1 to TRBJ2-3; the D gene is possibly TRBD1 (6 bases). Trimming left V 0 bases short and J 2 bases short, with 10 bases between. Per the germline V gene, CDR1 is SGHRS and CDR2 is YFSETQ. The CDR3 has 15 residues. CDR3 in DNA: TGCGCCAGCAGCTTGGCTCGGACAGACACAGATACGCAGTATTTT. Translation: CASSLARTDTDTQYF.

V gene TRBV5-1 combines with J gene TRBJ2-3, with D possibly TRBD1 on 6 matching bases. This CDR3 is 14 amino acids long. The V and J ends lost 4 bases and 2 bases respectively, with 11 bases between them. Germline CDR1 and CDR2: SGHRS and YFSETQ. CDR3 loop: CASSQDRFTDTQYF. CDR3 in DNA: TGCGCCAGCAGCCAGGACAGATTCACAGATACGCAGTATTTT.

The chain carries TRBV5-5 and TRBJ2-5; D is ambiguous. The CDR3 has 15 amino acids. Deletions cut 4 bases from V and 1 base from J, with 14 bases between. CDR1 and CDR2 from the germline V gene are SGHKS and YYEKEE (reference sequence). The CDR3 region has the DNA TGTGCCAGCAGCGGCCCGGTTAAGTCCCAAGAGACCCAGTACTTC. Translation gives CASSGPVKSQETQYF.

The chain joins TRBV7-9 to TRBJ2-1, with a tentative D call TRBD1 (6 bases). The CDR3 length is 12 residues. The V end lost 5 bases, the J end lost 10 bases, and 12 bases lay between the germline ends. CDR1 and CDR2 from the germline V gene are SEHNR and FQNEAQ (reference sequence). As DNA, the CDR3 is TGTGCCAGCAGCCTGGGCGGACAGGAGCAGTTCTTC. Amino acids: CASSLGGQEQFF.

This chain links TRBV15 with TRBJ2-1, with 13 bases aligning to TRBD2. Germline V gives CDR1 LNHNV, CDR2 YYDKDF (reference sequence). V lost 3 bases and J lost 1; bases outside the gene matches: 0. The CDR3 sequence is 16 residues long. The CDR3 DNA follows: TGTGCCACCAGCAGGACTAGCGGGGGGTCCTACAATGAGCAGTTCTTC. As protein: CATSRTSGGSYNEQFF.